This T cell receptor (beta chain) was recorded in a study of blood T cells in healthy people across ages. The study's findings and limits: Possibly, changes in expanded clonotypes were confounded because donor CMV status was unknown.

The CDR3 is 14 amino acids. Germline CDR1 LGHDT, CDR2 YNNKEL (reference sequence). Trimming left V 2 bases short and J 6 bases short, with 10 bases between. There were healthy Caucasian individuals from Russia, aged 6 to 90, serving as donors. Combining a sample-barcoded 5' primer with a J-beta primer mix, a second PCR ran for roughly 7 to 11 cycles. Each of the samples gave a minimum of 2.5 million paired-end reads that contained CDR3. TCRdb processed the 5' RACE reads anew with MiXCR; each CDR3 protein has one entry. The sample holds 850,000 or so distinct CDR3 sequences; around 28% are singletons and the top ten take 15% to 20%. Details on this clonotype: Its antigen remains unidentified.

The specimen sequenced was blood. The rearrangement joins TRBV3-1 to TRBJ2-2; perhaps TRBD2 as D (7 bases). This TCR came from a woman of 80 years or more in good health. The CDR3 protein is CASSQRGAAGELFF. The DNA for the CDR3 is TGTGCCAGCAGCCAACGGGGGGCCGCCGGGGAGCTGTTTTTT.